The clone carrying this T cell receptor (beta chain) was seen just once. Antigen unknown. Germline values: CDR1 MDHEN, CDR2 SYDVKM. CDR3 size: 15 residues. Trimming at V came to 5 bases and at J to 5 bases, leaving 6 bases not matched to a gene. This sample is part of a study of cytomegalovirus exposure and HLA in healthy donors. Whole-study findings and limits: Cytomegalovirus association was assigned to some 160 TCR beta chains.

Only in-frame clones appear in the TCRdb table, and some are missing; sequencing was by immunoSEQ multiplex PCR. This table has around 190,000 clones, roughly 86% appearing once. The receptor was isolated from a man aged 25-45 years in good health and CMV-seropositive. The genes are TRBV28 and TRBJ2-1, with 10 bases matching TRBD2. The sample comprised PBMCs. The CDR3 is CASSDLAGVDNEQFF. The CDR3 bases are TGTGCCAGCAGTGACCTAGCGGGAGTAGACAATGAGCAGTTCTTC.